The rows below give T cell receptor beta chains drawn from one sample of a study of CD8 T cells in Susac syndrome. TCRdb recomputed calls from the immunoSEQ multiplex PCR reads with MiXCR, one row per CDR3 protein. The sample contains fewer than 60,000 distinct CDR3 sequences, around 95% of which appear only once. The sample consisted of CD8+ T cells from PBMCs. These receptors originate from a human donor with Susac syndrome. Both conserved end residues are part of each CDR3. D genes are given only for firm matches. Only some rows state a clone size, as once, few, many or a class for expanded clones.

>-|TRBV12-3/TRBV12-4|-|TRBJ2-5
CASSPWHPETQYF
TGTGCCAGCAGTCCGTGGCACCCGGAGACCCAGTACTTC
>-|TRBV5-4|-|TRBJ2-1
CASSGRNEQFF
TGTGCCAGCAGCGGACGCAATGAGCAGTTCTTC
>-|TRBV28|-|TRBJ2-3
CASSLGRGDTQYF
TGTGCCAGCAGTCTCGGACGCGGGGATACGCAGTATTTT
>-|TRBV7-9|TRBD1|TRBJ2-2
CASRLPARPGQGNTGELFF
TGTGCCAGCAGACTACCGGCGAGACCGGGACAGGGGAACACCGGGGAGCTGTTTTTT
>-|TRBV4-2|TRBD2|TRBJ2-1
CASSPGGPNEQFF
TGTGCCAGCAGCCCGGGGGGGCCGAATGAGCAGTTCTTC
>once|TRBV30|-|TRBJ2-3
CAWSVLGDTDTQYF
TGTGCCTGGAGTGTGTTGGGGGACACAGATACGCAGTATTTT
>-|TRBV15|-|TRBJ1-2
CATSRDRRGLDYGYTF
TGTGCCACCAGCAGAGATCGAAGGGGATTGGACTATGGCTACACCTTC
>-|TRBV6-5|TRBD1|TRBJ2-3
CASSSGGPDTQYF
TGTGCCAGCAGCTCAGGGGGACCAGATACGCAGTATTTT
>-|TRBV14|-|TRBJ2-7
CASSQGFRLGGPSIGQYF
TGTGCCAGCAGCCAAGGTTTCCGTCTGGGGGGTCCCTCGATCGGGCAGTACTTC
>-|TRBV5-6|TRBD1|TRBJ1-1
CASSLRQGDTEAFF
TGTGCCAGCAGCTTGCGGCAGGGGGACACTGAAGCTTTCTTT
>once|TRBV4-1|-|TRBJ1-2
CASSQDSGLGANYGYTF
TGCGCCAGCAGCCAAGATTCGGGTCTGGGAGCTAACTATGGCTACACCTTC
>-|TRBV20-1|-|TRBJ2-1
CSASPDTSSYNEQFF
TGCAGTGCTAGTCCGGACACTAGCTCCTACAATGAGCAGTTCTTC
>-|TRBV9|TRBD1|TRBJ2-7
CASSVGRERTGLYEQYF
TGTGCCAGCAGCGTAGGAAGGGAGAGGACAGGCCTCTACGAGCAGTACTTC
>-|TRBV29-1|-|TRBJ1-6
CSVGRTTSSYNSPLHF
TGCAGCGTTGGGAGGACAACAAGCTCCTATAATTCACCCCTCCACTTT
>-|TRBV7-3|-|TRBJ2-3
CASSSGGGTDTQYF
TGTGCCAGCAGTTCGGGGGGCGGCACAGATACGCAGTATTTT
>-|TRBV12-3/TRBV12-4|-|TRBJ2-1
CASSLKLNEQFF
TGTGCCAGCAGTTTAAAGTTGAATGAGCAGTTCTTC
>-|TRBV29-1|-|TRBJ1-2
CSVLYAENYGYTF
TGCAGCGTGCTCTATGCAGAAAACTATGGCTACACCTTC
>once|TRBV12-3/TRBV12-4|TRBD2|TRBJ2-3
CASTRLADTDTQYF
TGTGCCAGCACCCGACTAGCGGACACAGATACGCAGTATTTT
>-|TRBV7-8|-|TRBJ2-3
CASSLIPGDTQYF
TGTGCCAGCAGCTTAATCCCGGGAGATACGCAGTATTTT
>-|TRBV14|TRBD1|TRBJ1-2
CASSYGQGGYYGYTF
TGTGCCAGCAGCTACGGACAGGGGGGGTATTATGGCTACACCTTC
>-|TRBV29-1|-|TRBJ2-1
CSVAKVGSYNEQFF
TGCAGCGTGGCCAAGGTGGGCTCCTACAATGAGCAGTTCTTC
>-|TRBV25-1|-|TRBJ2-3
CASARGDTQYF
TGTGCCAGCGCACGGGGAGATACGCAGTATTTT
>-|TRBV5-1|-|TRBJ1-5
CAPWDGGRYSNQPQHF
TGCGCCCCCTGGGACGGAGGAAGATATAGCAATCAGCCCCAGCATTTT
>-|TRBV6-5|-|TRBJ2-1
CASSYSHRNEQFF
TGTGCCAGCAGTTACTCGCACCGCAATGAGCAGTTCTTC
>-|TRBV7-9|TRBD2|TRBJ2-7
CASSRGGTYEQYF
TGTGCCAGCAGCCGGGGGGGAACCTACGAGCAGTACTTC
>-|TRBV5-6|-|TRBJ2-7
CASSPTGAWAYEQYF
TGTGCCAGCAGCCCCACTGGAGCGTGGGCCTACGAGCAGTACTTC